These T cell receptor beta chains were read from a single sample in a study of blood T cells in healthy people across ages. MiXCR, applied by TCRdb to the 5' RACE reads, yields one record per CDR3 protein. The data contain about 1.5 million distinct CDR3 sequences, approximately 39% of them seen just once; the ten biggest clones take up about 4%. Sequencing was done on a sample of blood. These receptors were taken from a woman in her late teens or twenties in good health. The CDR3 runs from the conserved cysteine through the conserved F or W. D genes are given only for firm matches. Clone size, where shown, is once, few, many, or a class for clones that have expanded.

size,D,V,J,DNA,CDR3
.,.,TRBV6-5,TRBJ2-1,TGTGCCAGCAGTTACGTACTAGAGGCTGAGCAGTTCTTC,CASSYVLEAEQFF
few,.,TRBV5-5,TRBJ1-1,TGTGCCAGCAGCTTGGTAGCAGCCATGAACACTGAAGCTTTCTTT,CASSLVAAMNTEAFF
.,.,TRBV28,TRBJ2-4,TGTGCCAGCAGTTGGGGACTCCGGGGCAAAAACATTCAGTACTTC,CASSWGLRGKNIQYF
many,.,TRBV20-1,TRBJ2-3,TGCAGTGTGGTGAGAGGCACAGATACGCAGTATTTT,CSVVRGTDTQYF
.,.,TRBV9,TRBJ2-1,TGTGCCAGCAACTCTGGGTGGGGGGATGAGCAGTTCTTC,CASNSGWGDEQFF
.,.,TRBV7-2,TRBJ2-2,TGTGCCAGCAGCCCAGAGGTCTCCGTGCGGGAGCTGTTTTTT,CASSPEVSVRELFF
few,.,TRBV5-1,TRBJ1-1,TGCGCCAGCACCGTGGACAGTATGAACACTGAAGCTTTCTTT,CASTVDSMNTEAFF
few,.,TRBV4-1,TRBJ1-5,TGCGCCAGCAGCCAAGCGCCAGGGAGCAATCAGCCCCAGCATTTT,CASSQAPGSNQPQHF
.,TRBD1,TRBV5-1,TRBJ2-7,TGCGCCAGCAGCCGGACAGGGGGAGGGTACGAGCAGTACTTC,CASSRTGGGYEQYF
.,.,TRBV11-1,TRBJ2-3,TGTGCCAGCAGCTCGGGACAGCGGGGAGATACGCAGTATTTT,CASSSGQRGDTQYF
.,.,TRBV4-1,TRBJ2-6,TGCGCCAGCAGAGGGTCTGGGGCCAACGTCCTGACTTTC,CASRGSGANVLTF
once,.,TRBV29-1,TRBJ1-4,TGCAGCGTGAGGGACGCACTCGAAAAACTGTTTTTT,CSVRDALEKLFF
.,.,TRBV7-9,TRBJ1-1,TGTGCCAGCAGCTTCCTCGTGGGGCCAATGAACACTGAAGCTTTCTTT,CASSFLVGPMNTEAFF
few,TRBD2,TRBV25-1,TRBJ2-5,TGTGCCAGCAGTGAATTGGGACTAGTGGAGACCCAGTACTTC,CASSELGLVETQYF
.,TRBD1,TRBV6-6,TRBJ1-6,TGTGCCAGCAGACACCTTGTGGGACAGGGTGATTCACCCCTCCACTTT,CASRHLVGQGDSPLHF
many,.,TRBV29-1,TRBJ2-7,TGCAGCGTTCTCGGCCAGGTTTCCGAGCAGTACTTC,CSVLGQVSEQYF
once,TRBD2,TRBV7-2,TRBJ2-3,TGTGCCAGCAGCTTAGCGACTAGCGGGAGTAGGGATACGCAGTATTTT,CASSLATSGSRDTQYF
.,.,TRBV11-2,TRBJ2-3,TGTGCCAGCAGCGTGGACTCCTTCACAGATACGCAGTATTTT,CASSVDSFTDTQYF
few,.,TRBV21-1,TRBJ2-7,TGTGCCAGCAGCAAAGACGGGATTGGTCCCTTTTACGAGCAGTACTTC,CASSKDGIGPFYEQYF
once,.,TRBV12-3/TRBV12-4,TRBJ1-4,TGTGCCAGCAGCTCCCCCACTGGGCGAAAACTGTTTTTT,CASSSPTGRKLFF
.,.,TRBV20-1,TRBJ2-5,TGCAGTGCTACCCTAGTCACCAGCGGTGAGCAGTACTTC,CSATLVTSGEQYF
few,.,TRBV20-1,TRBJ2-3,TGCAGTGCTCTATCGGGACTCACAGATACGCAGTATTTT,CSALSGLTDTQYF
.,TRBD1,TRBV5-5,TRBJ1-1,TGTGCCAGCAGCTTGGCGGTCAGGGGGGGTGGTGAAGCTTTCTTT,CASSLAVRGGGEAFF
.,.,TRBV7-8,TRBJ1-1,TGTGCCAGCAGCACCCGGCGCAGGGGTGGCACTGAAGCTTTCTTT,CASSTRRRGGTEAFF
.,TRBD2,TRBV7-6,TRBJ2-7,TGTGCCAGCAGCAGGGGACTAGCCCGGGAGGCCCAGTACTTC,CASSRGLAREAQYF
few,.,TRBV11-2,TRBJ2-1,TGTGCCAGCAGCCCAACTGTCGGACTGTCTCGGGGTCATGAGCAGTTCTTC,CASSPTVGLSRGHEQFF